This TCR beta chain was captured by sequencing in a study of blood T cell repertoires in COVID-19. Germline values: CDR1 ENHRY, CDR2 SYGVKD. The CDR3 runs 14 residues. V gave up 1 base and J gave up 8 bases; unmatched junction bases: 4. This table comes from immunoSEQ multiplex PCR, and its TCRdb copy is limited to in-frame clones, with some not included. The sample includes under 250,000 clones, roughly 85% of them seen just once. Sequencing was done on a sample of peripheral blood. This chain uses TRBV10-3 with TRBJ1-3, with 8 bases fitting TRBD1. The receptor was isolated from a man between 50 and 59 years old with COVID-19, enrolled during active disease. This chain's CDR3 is CAISELDRADTIYF. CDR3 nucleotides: TGTGCCATCAGTGAGTTGGACAGGGCTGACACCATATATTTT.